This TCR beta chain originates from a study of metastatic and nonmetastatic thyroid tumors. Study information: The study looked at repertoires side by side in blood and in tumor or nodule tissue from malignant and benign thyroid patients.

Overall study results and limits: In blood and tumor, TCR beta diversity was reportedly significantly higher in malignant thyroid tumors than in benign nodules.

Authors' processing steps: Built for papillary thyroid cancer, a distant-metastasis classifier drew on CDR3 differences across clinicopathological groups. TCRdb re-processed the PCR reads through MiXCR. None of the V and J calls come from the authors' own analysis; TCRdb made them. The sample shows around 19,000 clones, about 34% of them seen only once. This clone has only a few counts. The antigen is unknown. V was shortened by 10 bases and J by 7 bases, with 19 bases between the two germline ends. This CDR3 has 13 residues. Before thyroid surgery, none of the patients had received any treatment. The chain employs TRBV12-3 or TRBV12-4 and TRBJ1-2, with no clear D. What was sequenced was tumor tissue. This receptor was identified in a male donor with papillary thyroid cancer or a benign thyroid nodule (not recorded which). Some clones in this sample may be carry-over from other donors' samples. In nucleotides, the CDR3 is TGTGCCATCCGCAGGTCAGCCTCGACTGGCTACACCTTC. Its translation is CAIRRSASTGYTF.